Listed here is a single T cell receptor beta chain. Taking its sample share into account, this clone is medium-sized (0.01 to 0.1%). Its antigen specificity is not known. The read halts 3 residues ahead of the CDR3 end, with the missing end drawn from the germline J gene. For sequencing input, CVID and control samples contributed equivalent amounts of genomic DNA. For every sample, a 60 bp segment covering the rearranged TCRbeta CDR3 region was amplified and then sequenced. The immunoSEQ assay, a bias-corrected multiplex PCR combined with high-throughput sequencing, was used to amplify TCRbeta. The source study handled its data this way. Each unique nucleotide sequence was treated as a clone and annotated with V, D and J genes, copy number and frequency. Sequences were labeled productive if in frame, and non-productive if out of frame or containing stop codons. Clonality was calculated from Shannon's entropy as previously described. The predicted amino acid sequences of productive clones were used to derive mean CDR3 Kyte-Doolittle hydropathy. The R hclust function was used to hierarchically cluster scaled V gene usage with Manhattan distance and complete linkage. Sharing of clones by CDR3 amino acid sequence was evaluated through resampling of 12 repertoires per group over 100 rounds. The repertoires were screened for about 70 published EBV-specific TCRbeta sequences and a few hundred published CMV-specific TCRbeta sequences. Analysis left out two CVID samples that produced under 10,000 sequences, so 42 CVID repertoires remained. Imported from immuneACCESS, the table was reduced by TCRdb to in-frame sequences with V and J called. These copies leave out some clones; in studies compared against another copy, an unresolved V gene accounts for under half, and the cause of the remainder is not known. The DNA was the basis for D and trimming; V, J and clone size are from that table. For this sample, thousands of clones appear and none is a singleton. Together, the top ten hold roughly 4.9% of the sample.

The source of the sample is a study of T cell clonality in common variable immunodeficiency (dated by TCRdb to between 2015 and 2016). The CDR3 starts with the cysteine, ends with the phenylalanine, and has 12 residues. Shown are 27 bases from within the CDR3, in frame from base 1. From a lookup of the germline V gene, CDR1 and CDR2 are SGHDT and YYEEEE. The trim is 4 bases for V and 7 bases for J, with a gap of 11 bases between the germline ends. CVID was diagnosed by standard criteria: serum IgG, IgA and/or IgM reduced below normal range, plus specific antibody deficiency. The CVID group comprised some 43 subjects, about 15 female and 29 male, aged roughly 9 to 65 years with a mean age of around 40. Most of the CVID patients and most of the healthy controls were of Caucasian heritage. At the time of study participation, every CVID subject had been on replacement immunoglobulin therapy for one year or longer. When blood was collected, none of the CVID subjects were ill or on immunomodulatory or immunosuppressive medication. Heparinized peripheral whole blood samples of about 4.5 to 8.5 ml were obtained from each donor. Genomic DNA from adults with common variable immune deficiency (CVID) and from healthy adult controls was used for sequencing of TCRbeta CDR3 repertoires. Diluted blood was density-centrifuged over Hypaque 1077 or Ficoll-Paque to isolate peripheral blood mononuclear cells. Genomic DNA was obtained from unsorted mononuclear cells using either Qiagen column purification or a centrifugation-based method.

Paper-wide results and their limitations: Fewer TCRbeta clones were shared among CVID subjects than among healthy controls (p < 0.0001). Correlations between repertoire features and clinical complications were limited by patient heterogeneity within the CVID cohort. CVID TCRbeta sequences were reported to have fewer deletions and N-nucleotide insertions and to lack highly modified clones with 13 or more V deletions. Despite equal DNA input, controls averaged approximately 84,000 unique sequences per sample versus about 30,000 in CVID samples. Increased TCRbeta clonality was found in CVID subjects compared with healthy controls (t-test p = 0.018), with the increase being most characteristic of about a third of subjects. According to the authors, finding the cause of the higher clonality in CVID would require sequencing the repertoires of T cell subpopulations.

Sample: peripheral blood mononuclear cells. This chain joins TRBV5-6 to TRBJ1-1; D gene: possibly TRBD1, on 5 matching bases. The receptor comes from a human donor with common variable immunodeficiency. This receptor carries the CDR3 CASSIYRYEAFF. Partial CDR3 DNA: TGTGCCAGCAGCATTTACAGGTATGAA.